This T cell receptor beta chain was observed in a study of T cell repertoires in cytomegalovirus infection. TCRdb re-called the reads with MiXCR, one entry per CDR3 protein. The table records about 150,000 distinct CDR3 sequences, 20% to 30% of them present only once. This CDR3 contains 15 residues. With 1 base clipped from V and 4 bases from J, the junction kept 4 bases outside the gene matches. CDR1 is SGHTA and CDR2 is FQGNSA in the germline V gene. Study findings and constraints: The study found HLA-C-restricted CMV-specific TCR beta clonotypes dominating the ex vivo response. Cumulative public TCR beta family frequency identified carriers of CMV plus the relevant HLA.

This clonotype was found many times. Its matching antigen is unknown. This sequence originates from a human donor in good health (CMV status not recorded). Some clones in this sample may be carry-over from other donors' samples. The source material was PBMCs. J is TRBJ2-1 and V is TRBV7-2; the match to TRBD2 covers 7 bases. CDR3 amino acids: CASSLGASGYNEQFF. CDR3 coding DNA: TGTGCCAGCAGCTTAGGGGCTAGCGGATACAATGAGCAGTTCTTC.